The rows below give T cell receptor beta chains drawn from one sample of a study of identical twins. MiXCR, applied by TCRdb to the 5' RACE reads, yields one record per CDR3 protein. The data show roughly 570,000 distinct CDR3 sequences, just under 10% seen once. These records were also assigned to another study, of yellow fever vaccine responses in identical twins.

The sequencing input was PBMCs. The receptor source for this set is a woman under 30 in good health. The CDR3 runs from the conserved cysteine through the conserved F or W. The D gene is left open where the match is weak. A clone size is listed for some rows: how often the clone was seen (once, few, many), or a class if it is expanded.

TRBJ1-2,14,TRBV7-2,-,-,TGTGCCAGCAGCCGGGTGACAGACCCTCTTGGGGATACCTTC,CASSRVTDPLGDTF
TRBJ2-3,16,TRBV11-2,TRBD2,many,TGTGCCAGCACCCAGGGACTAGCGGGAGTAAGAGATACGCAGTATTTT,CASTQGLAGVRDTQYF
TRBJ2-1,16,TRBV6-2/TRBV6-3,-,few,TGTGCCAGCAGTTACGCTAGTCTATCCTCCTACAATGAGCAGTTCTTC,CASSYASLSSYNEQFF
TRBJ2-6,16,TRBV6-2/TRBV6-3,TRBD2,few,TGTGCCAGCAGGAACCCGGGGGGCTCTGGGGCCAACGTCCTGACTTTC,CASRNPGGSGANVLTF
TRBJ2-1,15,TRBV6-5,-,few,TGTGCCAGCAGTTTGGAGGGGGGAACCTACAATGAGCAGTTCTTC,CASSLEGGTYNEQFF
TRBJ2-7,14,TRBV6-5,-,-,TGTGCCAGCAGTTCCCCGCTGGAGGGGTACGAGCAGTACTTC,CASSSPLEGYEQYF
TRBJ2-7,15,TRBV20-1,TRBD1,few,TGCAGTGCTAGAGATCCGGGGACAGTCTCCTACGAGCAGTACTTC,CSARDPGTVSYEQYF
TRBJ2-3,16,TRBV27,TRBD2,few,TGTGCCAGCAGTCCTGGACTAGCGGCCCTGGTGTATACGCAGTATTTT,CASSPGLAALVYTQYF
TRBJ2-1,15,TRBV7-6,TRBD2,-,TGTGCCAGCAGCTTAGTCCCAGCGGGAGCGGCTGAGCAGTTCTTC,CASSLVPAGAAEQFF
TRBJ1-1,16,TRBV21-1,-,many,TGTGCCAGCAGCAAATGGCCGACGGTATTGAACACTGAAGCTTTCTTT,CASSKWPTVLNTEAFF
TRBJ1-3,14,TRBV12-3/TRBV12-4,-,-,TGTGCCAGCGGATCTTTCGTCTCTGGAAACACCATATATTTT,CASGSFVSGNTIYF
TRBJ2-3,17,TRBV7-8,-,-,TGTGCCAGCAGCCCCACAACTGGGCAGGGCAGCACAGATACGCAGTATTTT,CASSPTTGQGSTDTQYF
TRBJ2-4,14,TRBV30,TRBD2,-,TGTGCCTGGAGTGTAGCGGGGGGGCACAACATTCAGTACTTC,CAWSVAGGHNIQYF
TRBJ2-1,15,TRBV14,-,many,TGTGCCAGCAGCCGGTGGGGGTCCTACTACAATGAGCAGTTCTTC,CASSRWGSYYNEQFF
TRBJ2-7,15,TRBV5-1,-,many,TGCGCCAGCAGCTTGGCCGGGCCTTGGACCTACGAGCAGTACTTC,CASSLAGPWTYEQYF
TRBJ1-2,19,TRBV20-1,TRBD1,few,TGCAGTGCTAGGGGGGGACAGGGCGTAAAGGAACCAAGGCTCTATGGCTACACCTTC,CSARGGQGVKEPRLYGYTF
TRBJ2-5,15,TRBV12-3/TRBV12-4,-,few,TGTGCCAGCAGTTTAGGACCGGACTTGTCGGAGACCCAGTACTTC,CASSLGPDLSETQYF
TRBJ2-2,15,TRBV4-3,-,many,TGCGCCAGCAGCCAAGTCTTTGAGAACACCGGGGAGCTGTTTTTT,CASSQVFENTGELFF
TRBJ2-5,16,TRBV5-8,-,-,TGTGCCAGCAGCCTCGGGACAACCCCACAAGGGGAGACCCAGTACTTC,CASSLGTTPQGETQYF
TRBJ1-6,15,TRBV2,TRBD1,-,TGTGCCAGCAGTGAACGCCAGGGGGGAAATTCACCCCTCCACTTT,CASSERQGGNSPLHF
TRBJ2-7,15,TRBV7-9,TRBD1,many,TGTGCCAGCAGCTCCGGACAGGGTGTAACCTACGAGCAGTACTTC,CASSSGQGVTYEQYF
TRBJ2-1,15,TRBV4-2,TRBD2,few,TGTGCCAGCAGCCCTCAAGCGGGAGACTACAATGAGCAGTTCTTC,CASSPQAGDYNEQFF
TRBJ2-3,16,TRBV9,-,-,TGTGCCAGCAGCGTACTAGCGAGGGGGCAGGGTGATACGCAGTATTTT,CASSVLARGQGDTQYF
TRBJ2-5,19,TRBV20-1,TRBD2,many,TGCAGTGCTAGAGGTCCCGGTCCCGAGCGGGGAAACTTCGGGGAGACCCAGTACTTC,CSARGPGPERGNFGETQYF
TRBJ1-1,15,TRBV5-1,-,-,TGCGCCAGCAGCCTCTCGGGGGGTATTAACACTGAAGCTTTCTTT,CASSLSGGINTEAFF
TRBJ1-1,13,TRBV20-1,-,-,TGCAGTGCTAGGCCCACCGACAAGCCTGAAGCTTTCTTT,CSARPTDKPEAFF
TRBJ2-5,14,TRBV5-1,-,few,TGCGCCAGCAGTGGAGGAAACCCTCAAGAGACCCAGTACTTC,CASSGGNPQETQYF
TRBJ1-6,15,TRBV4-1,-,few,TGCGCCAGCAGCAACCATGGAGACAGTTACTCACCCCTCCACTTT,CASSNHGDSYSPLHF
TRBJ2-5,16,TRBV19,TRBD1,few,TGTGCCAGTAGCATACTGGGACAGGGGGATTTCGAGACCCAGTACTTC,CASSILGQGDFETQYF
TRBJ2-1,14,TRBV5-5,-,few,TGTGCCAGCAGCCCCATGCCGGGAGCCAAAAATCTGTTCTTC,CASSPMPGAKNLFF
TRBJ2-6,19,TRBV6-5,TRBD2,few,TGTGCCAGCAGTTACCTAGTTAGCGGGGGAGGCTCTGGGGCCAACGTCCTGACTTTC,CASSYLVSGGGSGANVLTF
TRBJ2-1,17,TRBV4-2,-,-,TGTGCCAGCAGCCACCCCGGGGGGCGCCTTACCTACAATGAGCAGTTCTTC,CASSHPGGRLTYNEQFF
TRBJ1-4,15,TRBV7-9,-,few,TGTGCCAGCAGCGCGTCCTGGGACCCTCGTGAAAAACTGTTTTTT,CASSASWDPREKLFF
TRBJ2-1,16,TRBV6-2/TRBV6-3,-,few,TGTGCCAGCAGTTATGATGTGGGAGTCGGGTACAATGAGCAGTTCTTC,CASSYDVGVGYNEQFF
TRBJ2-1,11,TRBV29-1,-,-,TGCAGCGTTGAAGGATCCAATGAGCAGTTCTTC,CSVEGSNEQFF
TRBJ2-2,12,TRBV10-3,-,many,TGTGCCAGTGGGACTTCCACCGGGGAGCTGTTTTTT,CASGTSTGELFF
TRBJ2-5,18,TRBV11-1,TRBD1,-,TGTGCCAGCGGAAAAGCTGGGGACAGGGGGCCTTTGGTAGAGACCCAGTACTTC,CASGKAGDRGPLVETQYF
TRBJ1-5,13,TRBV3-1,-,many,TGTGCCAGCAGCCCATCTTTAAATCAGCCCCAGCATTTT,CASSPSLNQPQHF
TRBJ1-6,14,TRBV15,-,few,TGTGCCACCAGCAGAGATCCGATGAATTCACCCCTCCACTTT,CATSRDPMNSPLHF
TRBJ2-3,15,TRBV5-4,TRBD2,few,TGTGCCAGCAGCTTGTCTAGCGGGGCGACAGATACGCAGTATTTT,CASSLSSGATDTQYF
TRBJ2-7,13,TRBV12-2,-,many,TGTGCAAGTCGGGACAGGAGCTCCTACGAGCAGTACTTC,CASRDRSSYEQYF
TRBJ2-3,16,TRBV20-1,TRBD2,many,TGCAGTGCTCTGGGAGGACTAGCGGGAGGCATGGATACGCAGTATTTT,CSALGGLAGGMDTQYF
TRBJ2-2,16,TRBV4-3,TRBD2,few,TGCGCCAGCAGCCAACAGACTAGCGGGAGTACCGGGGAGCTGTTTTTT,CASSQQTSGSTGELFF
TRBJ2-2,19,TRBV29-1,TRBD2,many,TGCAGCGTTGAGTGGTTAGCGGGAGGGCCGGGAGTGAACACCGGGGAGCTGTTTTTT,CSVEWLAGGPGVNTGELFF
TRBJ1-2,15,TRBV10-3,-,-,TGTGCCATCAGTTCCTTGGACAGACCCGCATATGGCTACACCTTC,CAISSLDRPAYGYTF
TRBJ2-1,15,TRBV11-2,-,-,TGTGCCAGCAGCTTTAGCGGATTCCCCTACAATGAGCAGTTCTTC,CASSFSGFPYNEQFF
TRBJ2-1,14,TRBV2,TRBD2,many,TGTGCCAGCAGGCGGGAGGGCCTCCGGAACGAGCAGTTCTTC,CASRREGLRNEQFF
TRBJ1-2,12,TRBV12-3/TRBV12-4,-,many,TGTGCCAGCAGTCCGGACAGTTATGGCTACACCTTC,CASSPDSYGYTF
TRBJ2-3,16,TRBV25-1,TRBD2,few,TGTGCCAGCTCGCACCCAACTAGCGGGGGGGCGAATACGCAGTATTTT,CASSHPTSGGANTQYF
TRBJ2-7,13,TRBV28,-,many,TGTGCCAGCAGTTCTCCGTCCAGATCCGAGCAGTACTTC,CASSSPSRSEQYF
TRBJ2-5,14,TRBV6-2/TRBV6-3,TRBD1,few,TGTGCCAGCAAAGAGACAGGGGGCTGGGAGACCCAGTACTTC,CASKETGGWETQYF
TRBJ2-3,13,TRBV19,-,-,TGTGCCAGTAGAAAGCTTTCCACAGATACGCAGTATTTT,CASRKLSTDTQYF
TRBJ2-7,13,TRBV5-6,-,many,TGTGCCAGCAGCTCCTGGGGGTTCTACGAGCAGTACTTC,CASSSWGFYEQYF
TRBJ2-3,16,TRBV4-3,-,many,TGCGCCAGCAGCGCCGAATCCCCCGGGAGTCGAGATACGCAGTATTTT,CASSAESPGSRDTQYF
TRBJ2-2,15,TRBV20-1,-,-,TGCAGTGCTGGAGATTATGGGGCTGGGAGCGGGGAGCTGTTTTTT,CSAGDYGAGSGELFF
TRBJ2-3,16,TRBV27,-,few,TGTGCCAGCAGCACCCCCCGGGGATGGAGCACAGATACGCAGTATTTT,CASSTPRGWSTDTQYF
TRBJ2-7,13,TRBV19,-,few,TGTGCCAGTAGTGTGACAGGCGGCTACGAGCAGTACTTC,CASSVTGGYEQYF